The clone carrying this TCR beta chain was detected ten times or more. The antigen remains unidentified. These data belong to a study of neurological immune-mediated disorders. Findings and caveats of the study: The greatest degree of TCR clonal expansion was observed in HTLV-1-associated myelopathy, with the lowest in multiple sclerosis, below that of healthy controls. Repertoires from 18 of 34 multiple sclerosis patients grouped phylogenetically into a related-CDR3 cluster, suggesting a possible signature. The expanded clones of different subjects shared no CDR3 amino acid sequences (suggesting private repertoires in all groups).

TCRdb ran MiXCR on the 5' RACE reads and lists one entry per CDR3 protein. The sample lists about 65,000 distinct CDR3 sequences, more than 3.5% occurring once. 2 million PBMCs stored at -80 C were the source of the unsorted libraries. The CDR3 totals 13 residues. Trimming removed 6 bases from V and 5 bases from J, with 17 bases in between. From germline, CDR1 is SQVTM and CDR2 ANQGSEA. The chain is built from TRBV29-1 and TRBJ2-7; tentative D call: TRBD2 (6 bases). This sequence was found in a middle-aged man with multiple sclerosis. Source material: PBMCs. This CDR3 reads CSVMGGGGDEQYF. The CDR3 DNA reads TGCAGCGTCATGGGGGGAGGAGGCGACGAGCAGTACTTC.